A single sample is the source of the 11 T cell receptor beta chains below, sequenced in a study of response to subunit inactivated influenza vaccine. Each CDR3 protein is one row after TCRdb ran MiXCR on the RT-PCR reads. This sample yields fewer than 250,000 distinct CDR3 sequences, of which approximately 15% are seen a single time; roughly 25% belongs to the top ten. Specimen: CD8+ T cells sorted from PBMCs, collected 5 days after vaccination. These receptors were collected from a man aged 45-65 years who received an inactivated influenza vaccine.

There are many counts of this clonotype. V gene TRBV5-1 combines with J gene TRBJ2-7; perhaps TRBD1 as D (5 bases). CDR3 length: 13 amino acids. Germline values: CDR1 SGHRS, CDR2 YFSETQ. V was trimmed by 1 base and J by 2 bases, leaving 7 bases between them. The CDR3 nucleotides are TGCGCCAGCAGCTTGACAGGTACCTACGAGCAGTACTTC. Its protein product is CASSLTGTYEQYF.

The chain carries TRBV7-9 and TRBJ2-1, with TRBD2 matching over 10 bases. The CDR3 totals 16 residues. Germline trimming cut 4 bases from V and 3 bases from J; bases unmatched to any gene: 6. Germline assignment: CDR1 SEHNR and CDR2 FQNEAQ (reference sequence). CDR3 protein: CASSSSGTSVYNEQFF. In DNA, the CDR3 is TGTGCCAGCAGCTCTTCCGGGACTAGCGTCTACAATGAGCAGTTCTTC. Together with reference TRBV7-9 and TRBJ2-1, the CDR3 gives the full variable domain: DTGVSQNPRHKITKRGQNVTFRCDPISEHNRLYWYRQTLGQGPEFLTYFQNEAQLEKSRLLSDRFSAERPKGSFSTLEIQRTEQGDSAMYLCASSSSGTSVYNEQFFGPGTRLTVL.

A few counts support this clonotype. V gene TRBV7-8 combines with J gene TRBJ2-7; D uncertain. From germline, CDR1 is SGHVS and CDR2 FQNEAQ. This CDR3 comprises 15 residues. V was pared by 2 bases and J by 3 bases, with 14 bases between. CDR3 DNA sequence: TGTGCCAGCAGCTTACTCTGGGCGAACAGCTACGAGCAGTACTTC. This encodes CASSLLWANSYEQYF.

CDR3 sequence reads: CASSLYRGMGETQYF. The CDR3 nucleotides read TGTGCCAGCAGTTTATATCGGGGCATGGGGGAGACCCAGTACTTC. The chain has TRBV12-3 or TRBV12-4 and TRBJ2-5; either TRBD1 or TRBD2 may supply D (5 bases each). Trimming took 2 bases from V and 5 from J, leaving 15 bases between them. The CDR3 has 15 amino acids.

The rearrangement joins TRBV30 to TRBJ2-7, with D unresolved. This CDR3 has 11 amino acids. Germline CDR1 reads GTSNPN; CDR2 reads SVGIG (reference sequence). Trimming cost V 0 bases and J 6 bases, with 6 bases left between them. The DNA for the CDR3 is TGTGCCTGGAGTGTGAGCGCCGAGCAGTACTTC. Translation: CAWSVSAEQYF.

This clonotype was observed many times. The V gene is TRBV12-3 or TRBV12-4, the J gene TRBJ2-2; 11 nucleotides agree with TRBD2. V shed 3 bases and J 4 bases; nucleotides not matched to a gene: 4. This CDR3 contains 16 residues. The CDR3 coding sequence is TGTGCCAGCAGTTTGAGACTAGCGGGACTCACCGGGGAGCTGTTTTTT. This sequence encodes CASSLRLAGLTGELFF.

This chain uses TRBV24-1 with TRBJ2-5, with 8 nucleotides matching TRBD1. CDR1 KGHDR and CDR2 SFDVKD come from the germline V gene. The CDR3 sequence is 18 residues long. Losses at the gene ends were 3 bases for V and 4 bases for J; bases not matched to a gene: 15. This chain's CDR3 is CATSDPWARGHVGETQYF. CDR3 in DNA: TGTGCCACCAGTGATCCCTGGGCCAGGGGGCATGTTGGAGAGACCCAGTACTTC.

V and J are TRBV4-3 and TRBJ1-5; D is uncertain. V dropped 5 bases and J dropped 0 bases, with 11 bases sitting between them. CDR1 and CDR2 (germline): LGHNA, YSLEER. The CDR3 spans 15 residues. CDR3: CASSASLVSNQPQHF. CDR3 coding DNA: TGCGCCAGCAGCGCTTCACTAGTTAGCAATCAGCCCCAGCATTTT.

This chain joins TRBV5-8 and TRBJ2-7; 11 bases map to TRBD2. CDR1 is SGHTS and CDR2 is YDEGEE in the germline V gene. The CDR3 runs to 16 residues. The trim removed 3 bases at V and 3 bases at J, leaving 8 bases unmatched. The CDR3 region is CASSWGSGGADYEQYF. In DNA form, the CDR3 reads TGTGCCAGCAGCTGGGGTAGCGGGGGGGCCGACTACGAGCAGTACTTC.

This clonotype was counted ten times or more. The rearrangement joins TRBV28 to TRBJ2-3; 10 nucleotides align to TRBD1. The germline CDR1 and CDR2 sequences are MDHEN and SYDVKM. V trimming: 5 bases; J trimming: 4 bases; junction bases outside the gene matches: 12. CDR3 size: 17 residues. The CDR3 reads CASSNPSGQGSADTQYF. The DNA for the CDR3 is TGTGCCAGCAGTAACCCCTCGGGACAGGGGAGTGCAGATACGCAGTATTTT.

On this clonotype itself: A read error may account for a junction end that differs from germline. This sequence joins TRBV12-3 or TRBV12-4 and TRBJ2-1; no definite D call. There are 14 residues in the CDR3. For the CDR3, the DNA is TGTGCAAGCAGCTCAGCCGGCCCTTACAATGAGCAGTTCTTC. Translating gives CASSSAGPYNEQFF.